This is a list of T cell receptor beta chains from one sample in a study of blood T cells in healthy people across ages. TCRdb re-analysed the 5' RACE reads in MiXCR, keeping a single row per CDR3 protein. The sample yields 650,000 to 1,000,000 distinct CDR3 sequences, around 36% seen once. Sample: blood. These receptors were obtained from a man aged 18 to 29 in good health. Each CDR3 is given with its conserved first and last residue. The D gene is left open where the match is weak. Clone size is not always given. Where it is, it says once, few, many or a class for expanded clones.

few,TRBJ1-6,-,TRBV4-1,TGCGCCAGCAGCCAAGATGACGGAACTAATTCACCCCTCCACTTT,CASSQDDGTNSPLHF
-,TRBJ1-4,-,TRBV7-2,TGTGCCAGCAGCTTATCTAGTACGAACCGGGAAAAACTGTTTTTT,CASSLSSTNREKLFF
few,TRBJ2-1,-,TRBV10-3,TGTGCCATCAGTGAACAGGGTAATGAGCAGTTCTTC,CAISEQGNEQFF
few,TRBJ1-5,TRBD1,TRBV12-3/TRBV12-4,TGTGCCAGCAGACCCTCGGGACAGGGGGTCCAGCCCCAGCATTTT,CASRPSGQGVQPQHF
few,TRBJ2-1,-,TRBV20-1,TGCAGTGCTAGGGACACTCCGCGCTCGGGGCCGCGAGTAGACTATGAGCAGTTCTTC,CSARDTPRSGPRVDYEQFF
few,TRBJ2-3,TRBD2,TRBV5-1,TGCGCCAGCAGCTCCGTGGGAGGGTCCGCAGATACGCAGTATTTT,CASSSVGGSADTQYF
few,TRBJ2-7,TRBD1,TRBV6-5,TGTGCCAGCAGTTACGCTGGACAGGGGTACGAGCAGTACTTC,CASSYAGQGYEQYF
-,TRBJ1-5,TRBD1,TRBV4-1,TGCGCCAGCAGCCCCCAACCCGGGACAGTAAATCAGCCCCAGCATTTT,CASSPQPGTVNQPQHF
-,TRBJ2-2,-,TRBV5-1,TGCGCCAGCATTCACAGGGCTACGAACACCGGGGAGCTGTTTTTT,CASIHRATNTGELFF
-,TRBJ2-2,-,TRBV5-1,TGCGCCAGCAGCCCCGGGGTCGCCGGGGAGCTGTCTTTT,CASSPGVAGELSF
-,TRBJ2-3,-,TRBV7-2,TGTGTCAGCAGCTTAGATCCTCCTAGCACAGATACGCAGTATTTT,CVSSLDPPSTDTQYF
-,TRBJ2-7,TRBD2,TRBV3-1,TGTGCCAGCAGCCAAGTTTCGGGGGGGGCCTACGAGCAGTACTTC,CASSQVSGGAYEQYF
-,TRBJ2-3,-,TRBV6-2/TRBV6-3,TGTGCCAGCAGTTACTCCCCTCTCCATGCGCGGGATACGCAGTATTTT,CASSYSPLHARDTQYF
many,TRBJ2-1,-,TRBV5-1,TGCGCCAGCACACCCGACGAGCGGTCCTACAATGAGCAGTTCTTC,CASTPDERSYNEQFF
-,TRBJ1-5,-,TRBV6-2/TRBV6-3,TGTGCCAGCAGTTCGGACAAGTATAGCAATCAGCCCCAGCATTTT,CASSSDKYSNQPQHF
-,TRBJ1-3,-,TRBV5-1,TGCGCCAGCAGCTTAACACATAACTCTGGAAACACCATATATTTT,CASSLTHNSGNTIYF
-,TRBJ1-2,TRBD1,TRBV28,TGTGCCAGCAGAGCAGCCCGGACAGGAAGAGGCTACACCTTC,CASRAARTGRGYTF
few,TRBJ2-5,-,TRBV3-1,TGTGCCAGCAGCCGCGAAGCCTCACTGAAGTACTTC,CASSREASLKYF
-,TRBJ1-4,TRBD1,TRBV20-1,TGCAGTGCACTGAAGGGGGCGGGTAATGAAAAACTGTTTTTT,CSALKGAGNEKLFF
once,TRBJ1-5,-,TRBV7-2,TGTGCCAGCAGCTTTTGGGCCGTAAATCAGCCCCAGCATTTT,CASSFWAVNQPQHF
-,TRBJ1-2,-,TRBV7-8,TGTGCCAGCAGCTTAGCGCTCCAGGGTGTATATGGCTACACCTTC,CASSLALQGVYGYTF
few,TRBJ2-5,-,TRBV12-3/TRBV12-4,TGTGCCAGCAGTGTAGGACCGGGAGAGACCCAGTACTTC,CASSVGPGETQYF
-,TRBJ2-3,TRBD1,TRBV4-2,TGTGCCAGCAGCCAAGATAGAGGACAGGGGGCAACAGATACGCAGTATTTT,CASSQDRGQGATDTQYF
few,TRBJ2-3,TRBD1,TRBV5-5,TGTGCCAGCAGGGATGACAGGGGGATGACAGATACGCAGTATTTT,CASRDDRGMTDTQYF
few,TRBJ1-2,-,TRBV7-2,TGTGCCAGCAGCTTACCAGGGGCCAAGGGTTATGGCTACACCTTC,CASSLPGAKGYGYTF
-,TRBJ2-6,-,TRBV5-6,TGTGCCAGCAGCTTCTGGGCCAACGTCCTGACTTTC,CASSFWANVLTF
few,TRBJ2-1,-,TRBV14,TGTGCCAGCAGCCTGTGGGTCAGCTCCTACAATGAGCAGTTCTTC,CASSLWVSSYNEQFF
few,TRBJ2-7,TRBD1,TRBV7-9,TGTGCCAGCAGCTCGAACCGGGACAGGAGAAGAGATACCTACGAGCAGTACTTC,CASSSNRDRRRDTYEQYF
few,TRBJ2-5,-,TRBV7-2,TGTGCCAGCAGCTTATCAGGGGAGAAGACCCAGTACTTC,CASSLSGEKTQYF
-,TRBJ2-3,TRBD1,TRBV7-2,TGTGCCAGCAGCCGACCGGGACAGAGCACAGATACGCAGTATTTT,CASSRPGQSTDTQYF
few,TRBJ2-1,-,TRBV20-1,TGCAGTGCCCTACTACTTGGCTCTAATGAGCAGTTCTTC,CSALLLGSNEQFF
-,TRBJ1-2,-,TRBV7-9,TGTGCCAGCAGCTTAGGGACGGGAAAGGATGGCTACACCTTC,CASSLGTGKDGYTF
-,TRBJ1-5,-,TRBV29-1,TGCAGCGTTGCTGCTGCATATAGCAATCAGCCCCAGCATTTT,CSVAAAYSNQPQHF
few,TRBJ1-2,-,TRBV7-8,TGTGCCAGCAGCGCAGGACCCGATGGCTACACCTTC,CASSAGPDGYTF
-,TRBJ2-7,-,TRBV24-1,TGTGCCGCCCGAAGGGAGTACTTC,CAARREYF
-,TRBJ1-5,-,TRBV12-3/TRBV12-4,TGTGCCAGCAAGGGCAATAGCAATCAGCCCCAGCATTTT,CASKGNSNQPQHF
few,TRBJ2-7,TRBD2,TRBV14,TGTGCCAGCAGCCAGTCAGCGGGGGGGCACTCCTACAATGAGCAGTACTTC,CASSQSAGGHSYNEQYF
few,TRBJ1-2,-,TRBV7-2,TGTGCCAGCAGCTTAGAGGGGGGGGCTGGCTACACCTTC,CASSLEGGAGYTF
-,TRBJ2-1,-,TRBV5-1,TGCGCCAGCAGCATCGAGGTCCCCAATGAGCAGTTCTTC,CASSIEVPNEQFF
few,TRBJ2-7,-,TRBV2,TGTGCCAGCAGTGTCCTTGTATACGAGCAGTACTTC,CASSVLVYEQYF
-,TRBJ2-3,-,TRBV10-3,TGTGCCATCAGTGACGGAGGTGTCCCAGGAAGCACAGATACGCAGTATTTT,CAISDGGVPGSTDTQYF
-,TRBJ2-3,-,TRBV7-9,TGTGCCAGCAGCTTAGGAGGGGTATCAGATACGCAGTATTTT,CASSLGGVSDTQYF